Sequencing of this T cell receptor (beta chain) was carried out in a study of blood T cell repertoires in COVID-19. About the research overall: Italy, Spain and the United States were the sources of the convalescent and acute COVID-19 samples. PBMCs, B-cell-depleted T cells, or T cells were the source of the cDNA or gDNA that made up the material.

How the authors handled the data: Cell counts per sample came from amplifying reference gene primers. The repertoire was sequenced with immunoSEQ multiplex PCR; TCRdb's copy has only in-frame clones and lacks some. The D gene and trimming were derived from the DNA, and the V and J assignments and clone size from that table. The sample includes about 200,000 clones, 75% to 90% of them seen just once. The CDR3 contains 12 residues. Germline V lookup: CDR1 ENHRY, CDR2 SYGVKD. V shed 6 bases and J shed 3 bases, with 9 bases lying between them. What was sequenced was peripheral blood. The source of this sequence is a woman in her sixties or seventies with COVID-19, enrolled during active disease. The chain employs TRBV10-3 and TRBJ2-7, with D perhaps TRBD1 (5 bases). CDR3 amino acids: CAISRDGYEQYF. In nucleotides, the CDR3 is TGTGCCATCAGCAGGGATGGCTACGAGCAGTACTTC.